This paragraph covers one T cell receptor beta chain sequence. The antigen remains unidentified. The ends were cut back, 4 bases at V and 4 bases at J, with 15 bases in the middle. CDR1 is SGHRS, CDR2 YFSETQ, per germline. The CDR3 loop spans 14 amino acids. This specimen comes from a study of identical twins' blood T cells. General observations from the study: Top TCRbeta clonotypes were shared more with twin than unrelated donors.

A previously described protocol, modified, built RNA-based TCR cDNA libraries. Each TCR cDNA library carried sample-specific barcodes on both ends. MiXCR was run by TCRdb on the 5' RACE reads, yielding one entry per CDR3 protein. The sample records a few hundred thousand distinct CDR3 sequences, 25% to 35% being singletons. Three pairs of healthy female monozygous twins were the donors. This sequence joins TRBV5-1 and TRBJ2-7, with D maybe TRBD1 (5 bases). The receptor was derived from a woman aged 18-55 years in good health. Specimen: PBMCs. CDR3 residues: CASSGNRMRYEQYF. CDR3 nucleotides: TGCGCCAGCAGCGGAAACAGGATGCGATACGAGCAGTACTTC.